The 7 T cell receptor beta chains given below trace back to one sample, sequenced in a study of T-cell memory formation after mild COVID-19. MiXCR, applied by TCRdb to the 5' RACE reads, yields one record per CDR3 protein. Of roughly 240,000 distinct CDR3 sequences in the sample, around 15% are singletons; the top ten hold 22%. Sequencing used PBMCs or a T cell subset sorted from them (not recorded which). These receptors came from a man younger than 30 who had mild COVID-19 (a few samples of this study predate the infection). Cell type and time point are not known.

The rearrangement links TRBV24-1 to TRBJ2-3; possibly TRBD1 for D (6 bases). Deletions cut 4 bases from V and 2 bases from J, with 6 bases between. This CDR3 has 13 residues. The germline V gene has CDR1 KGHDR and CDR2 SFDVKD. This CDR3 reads CATSEGATDTQYF. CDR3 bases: TGTGCCACCAGTGAGGGGGCCACAGATACGCAGTATTTT.

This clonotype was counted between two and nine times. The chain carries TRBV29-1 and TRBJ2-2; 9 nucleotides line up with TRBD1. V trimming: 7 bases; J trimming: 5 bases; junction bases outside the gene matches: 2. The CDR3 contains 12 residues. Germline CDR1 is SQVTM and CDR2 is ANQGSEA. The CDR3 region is CSGTGVTGELFF. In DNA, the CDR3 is TGCAGCGGGACAGGGGTGACCGGGGAGCTGTTTTTT.

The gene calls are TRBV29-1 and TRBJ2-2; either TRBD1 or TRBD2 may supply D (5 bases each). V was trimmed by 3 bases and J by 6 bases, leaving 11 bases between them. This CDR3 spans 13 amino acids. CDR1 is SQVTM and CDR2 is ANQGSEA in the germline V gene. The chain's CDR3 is CSVDSMGAGELFF. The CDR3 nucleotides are TGCAGCGTTGATTCTATGGGGGCCGGGGAGCTGTTTTTT.

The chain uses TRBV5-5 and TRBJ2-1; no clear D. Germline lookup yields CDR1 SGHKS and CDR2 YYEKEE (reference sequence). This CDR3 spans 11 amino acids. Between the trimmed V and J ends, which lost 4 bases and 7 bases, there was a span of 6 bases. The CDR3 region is CASSVENEQFF. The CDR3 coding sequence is TGTGCCAGCAGCGTCGAAAATGAGCAGTTCTTC. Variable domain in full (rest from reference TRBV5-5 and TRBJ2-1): DAGVTQSPTHLIKTRGQQVTLRCSPISGHKSVSWYQQVLGQGPQFIFQYYEKEERGRGNFPDRFSARQFPNYSSELNVNALLLGDSALYLCASSVENEQFFGPGTRLTVL.

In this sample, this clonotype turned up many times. The CDR3 protein is CSVVGHPNTDTQYF. In nucleotides, the CDR3 is TGCAGCGTTGTTGGCCATCCGAACACAGATACGCAGTATTTT. The gene calls are TRBV29-1 and TRBJ2-3; D unclear. This CDR3 has 14 residues. Germline V lookup: CDR1 SQVTM, CDR2 ANQGSEA. V was clipped by 4 bases and J by 2 bases, with 13 bases between them.

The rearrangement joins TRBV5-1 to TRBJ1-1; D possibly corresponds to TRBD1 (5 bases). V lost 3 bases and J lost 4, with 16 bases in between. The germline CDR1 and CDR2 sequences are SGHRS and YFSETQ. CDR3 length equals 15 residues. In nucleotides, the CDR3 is TGCGCCAGCAGCTCGTTGGGGGTCGAGGGCACTGAAGCTTTCTTT. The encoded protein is CASSSLGVEGTEAFF. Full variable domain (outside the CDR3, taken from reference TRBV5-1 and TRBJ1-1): KAGVTQTPRYLIKTRGQQVTLSCSPISGHRSVSWYQQTPGQGLQFLFEYFSETQRNKGNFPGRFSGRQFSNSRSEMNVSTLELGDSALYLCASSSLGVEGTEAFFGQGTRLTVV.

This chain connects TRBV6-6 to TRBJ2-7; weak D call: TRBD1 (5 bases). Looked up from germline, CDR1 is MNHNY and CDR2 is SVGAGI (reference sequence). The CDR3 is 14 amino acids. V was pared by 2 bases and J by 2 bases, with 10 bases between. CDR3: CASSYQGPTYEQYV. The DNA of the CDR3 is TGTGCCAGCAGTTACCAGGGCCCGACCTACGAGCAGTACGTC.